This is a list of T cell receptor beta chains from one sample in a study of blood T cell repertoires in COVID-19. Here immunoSEQ multiplex PCR was the method, and the copy in TCRdb shows in-frame clones only, minus some. The sample lists about 310,000 clones, around nine tenths occurring once. Specimen: peripheral blood. The receptor source for this set is a man in his forties or fifties with active or convalescent COVID-19. Both conserved end residues are part of each CDR3. D genes are given only for firm matches. Clone sizes are given selectively: once, few, many, or a class where the clone is expanded.

-	TRBD1	TRBV2	TRBJ2-1	TGTGCCAGCAGTGAAGCGCGAGGGGACAGGGAGTTCTTC	CASSEARGDREFF
-	TRBD1	TRBV24-1	TRBJ2-7	TGTGCCACCAGTGATTCGGGACAGGGATATGAGCCGCAGTACTTC	CATSDSGQGYEPQYF
-	TRBD2	TRBV7-9	TRBJ2-1	TGTGCCAGCAGCTTAGCTACCGGGACTAGGGGGATCGATGAGCAGTTCTTC	CASSLATGTRGIDEQFF
-	TRBD1	TRBV5-6	TRBJ1-5	TGTGCCAGCAGCTTGGGGACAGGGATGAGCAATCAGCCCCAGCATTTT	CASSLGTGMSNQPQHF
-	TRBD2	TRBV15	TRBJ2-2	TGTGCCACCAGCAGAGATAGGCTAGCGGGAGGGTTGAGGGAGCTGTTTTTT	CATSRDRLAGGLRELFF
-	-	TRBV6-5	TRBJ2-3	TGTGCCAGCGTACGGGGAGATACGCAGTATTTT	CASVRGDTQYF
-	TRBD1	TRBV28	TRBJ2-7	TGTGCCAGCAGTTCCAACATTGGACAGGGCTACGAGCAGTACTTC	CASSSNIGQGYEQYF
-	TRBD2	TRBV7-9	TRBJ2-3	TGTGCCAGCAGCTCCACAGCGGGAGGATCAACAGATACGCAGTATTTT	CASSSTAGGSTDTQYF
-	TRBD1	TRBV6-5	TRBJ1-3	TGTGCCAGCAGGATAACAGGGGTCGGAGACACCATATATTTT	CASRITGVGDTIYF
-	TRBD2	TRBV7-3	TRBJ2-1	TGTGCCAGCAGCTTAAGCACTAGCGGGGGAGCCTATGAGCAGTTCTTC	CASSLSTSGGAYEQFF
once	TRBD2	TRBV7-8	TRBJ2-1	TGTGCCAGCAGCTTAGCGGGGCTAGCGGGAGTAATGGGCGAGCAGTTCTTC	CASSLAGLAGVMGEQFF